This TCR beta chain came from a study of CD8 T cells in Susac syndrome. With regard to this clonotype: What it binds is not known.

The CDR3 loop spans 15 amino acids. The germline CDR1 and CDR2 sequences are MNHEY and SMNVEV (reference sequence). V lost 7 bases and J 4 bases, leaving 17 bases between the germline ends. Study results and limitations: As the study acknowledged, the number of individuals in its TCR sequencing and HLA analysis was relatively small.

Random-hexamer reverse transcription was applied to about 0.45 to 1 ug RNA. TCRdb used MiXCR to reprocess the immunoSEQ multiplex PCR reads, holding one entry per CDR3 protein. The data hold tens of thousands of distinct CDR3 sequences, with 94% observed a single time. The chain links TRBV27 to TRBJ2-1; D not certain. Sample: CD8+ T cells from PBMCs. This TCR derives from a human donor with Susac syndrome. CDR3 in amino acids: CASTKNMAVYNEQFF. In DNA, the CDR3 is TGTGCCAGCACCAAAAATATGGCCGTATACAATGAGCAGTTCTTC.